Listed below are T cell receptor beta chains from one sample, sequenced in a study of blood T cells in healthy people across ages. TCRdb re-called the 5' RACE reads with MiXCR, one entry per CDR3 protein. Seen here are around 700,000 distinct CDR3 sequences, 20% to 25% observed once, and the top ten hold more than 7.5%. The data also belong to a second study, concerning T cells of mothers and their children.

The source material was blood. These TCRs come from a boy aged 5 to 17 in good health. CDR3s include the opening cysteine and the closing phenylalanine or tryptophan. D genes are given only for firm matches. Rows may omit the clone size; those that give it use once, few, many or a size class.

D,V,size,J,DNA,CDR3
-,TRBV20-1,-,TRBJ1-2,TGCAGTGCTAGAGGGACGGCTCCATATGGCTACACCTTC,CSARGTAPYGYTF
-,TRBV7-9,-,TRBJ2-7,TGTGCCAGCAGCCCTAAGGACTCCTACGAGCAGTACTTC,CASSPKDSYEQYF
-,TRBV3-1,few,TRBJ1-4,TGTGCCAGCAGCCAAGACCCGGGAGGACGAGCTGAAAAACTGTTTTTT,CASSQDPGGRAEKLFF
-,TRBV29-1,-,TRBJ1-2,TGCAGCGCTGCCGGGACGGAATATGGCTACACCTTC,CSAAGTEYGYTF
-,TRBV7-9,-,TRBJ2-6,TGTGCCAGCAGCTTGGAGATCTCTGGGGCCAACGTCCTGACTTTC,CASSLEISGANVLTF
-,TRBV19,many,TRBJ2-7,TGTGCCAGTAGTATTGACAGCCAGACCTCCTACGAGCAGTACTTC,CASSIDSQTSYEQYF
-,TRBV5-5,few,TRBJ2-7,TGTGCCAGCAGCTCCAATCAAATGGCGACCGGCTCCTACGAGCAGTACTTC,CASSSNQMATGSYEQYF
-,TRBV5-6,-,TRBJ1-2,TGTGCCAGCACCACAGAACCGACTATGTTAGGCTACACCTTC,CASTTEPTMLGYTF
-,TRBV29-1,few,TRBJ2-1,TGCAGCGTTGAAGATCTCGGGGAATTTTTCTACAATGAGCAGTTCTTC,CSVEDLGEFFYNEQFF
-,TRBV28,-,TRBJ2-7,TGTGCCAGCAGTCTCGATGCAGGGTTCGAGCAGTACTTC,CASSLDAGFEQYF
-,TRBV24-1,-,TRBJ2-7,TGTGCCACCAGTGACGCGACCCTCTACGAGCAGTACTTC,CATSDATLYEQYF
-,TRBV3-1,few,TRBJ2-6,TGTGCCAGCAGCCAAGATATGCAGGAACTGTCTGGGGCCAACATCCTGACTTTC,CASSQDMQELSGANILTF
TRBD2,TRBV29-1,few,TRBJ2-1,TGCAGCGTTGAAGATCCGAGCGGGAGGGCCTGGAATGAGCAGTTCTTC,CSVEDPSGRAWNEQFF
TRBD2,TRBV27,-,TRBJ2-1,TGTGCCAGCAGTTCGGACAGACTAGCGGTGATTAACAATGAGCAGTTCTTC,CASSSDRLAVINNEQFF
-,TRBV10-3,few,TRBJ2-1,TGTGCCATCAGTGAAACGCGATGGGGGGGGCAGTCGAATGAGCAGTTCTTC,CAISETRWGGQSNEQFF
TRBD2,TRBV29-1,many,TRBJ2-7,TGCAGCGTCCGTGGACTAGCCTCGTTCTCCTACGAGCAGTACTTC,CSVRGLASFSYEQYF
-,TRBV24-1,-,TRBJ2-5,TGTGCCACCAGTGACACAGGGATGGGTAACCAAGAGACCCAGTACTTC,CATSDTGMGNQETQYF
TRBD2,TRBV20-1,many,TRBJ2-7,TGCAGTGCTAGGGCACTAGCGGGGGGCTACGAGCAGTACTTC,CSARALAGGYEQYF
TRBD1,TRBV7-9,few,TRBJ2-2,TGTGCCAGCAGCGGACAGGGGCTGAACACCGGGGAGCTGTTTTTT,CASSGQGLNTGELFF
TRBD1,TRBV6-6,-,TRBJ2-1,TGTGCCAGCAGTTCTCCGGGACAGAGCTCCTACAATGAGCAGTTCTTC,CASSSPGQSSYNEQFF
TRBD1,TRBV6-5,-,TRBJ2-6,TGTGCCACCGGGACAGGGGTAGGGGCCAACGTCCTGACTTTC,CATGTGVGANVLTF
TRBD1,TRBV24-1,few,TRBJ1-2,TGTGCCACCAGTGGTTTCGTGGGGACAGGGGGCGGCTATGGCTACACCTTC,CATSGFVGTGGGYGYTF
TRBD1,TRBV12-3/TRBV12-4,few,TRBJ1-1,TGTGCCAGCAGTTTAGTTTTAACAGGGGGAGGGACTGAAGCTTTCTTT,CASSLVLTGGGTEAFF
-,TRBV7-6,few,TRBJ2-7,TGTGCCAGCAGCCTAGGGCCAGGGGCCCTACACGAGCAGTACTTC,CASSLGPGALHEQYF
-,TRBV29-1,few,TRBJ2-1,TGCAGCGTTGAACTCCAGGAAACCTACAATGAGCAGTTCTTC,CSVELQETYNEQFF
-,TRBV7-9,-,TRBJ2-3,TGTGCCAGCAGCTTACCGCTTGCAAAGAGCACAGATACGCAGTATTTT,CASSLPLAKSTDTQYF
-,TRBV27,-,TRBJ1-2,TGTGCCAGCAGCTACAGGGAGCAGGCATATGGCTACACCTTC,CASSYREQAYGYTF
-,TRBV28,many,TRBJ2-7,TGTGCCAGCAGTTTACACCAGGCAGGGGTGTCTTTTAGGGACGAGCAGTACTTC,CASSLHQAGVSFRDEQYF
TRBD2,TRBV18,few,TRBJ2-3,TGTGCCAGCTCCTTGACTAGCGCCACAGATACGCAGTATTTT,CASSLTSATDTQYF
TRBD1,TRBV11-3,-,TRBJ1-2,TGTGCCAGCAGCTCAGGACAGGGATGGGTCTATGGCTACACCTTC,CASSSGQGWVYGYTF
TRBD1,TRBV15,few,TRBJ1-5,TGTGCCACCAGCAGAGGGGGGACAGGGACCCGTAAACCGCCCCAGCATTTT,CATSRGGTGTRKPPQHF
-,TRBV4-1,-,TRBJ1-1,TGCGCCAGCAGCCAAAGTCGGGGGCTCAACACTGAAGCTTTCTTT,CASSQSRGLNTEAFF
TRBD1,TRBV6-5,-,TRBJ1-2,TGTGCCAGCAGTTACTCAGGGACAGGGTGGGAAGGCTATGGCTACACCTTC,CASSYSGTGWEGYGYTF
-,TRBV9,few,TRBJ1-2,TGTGCCAGCAGCGATGAGACATATACTAATGGCTACACCTTC,CASSDETYTNGYTF
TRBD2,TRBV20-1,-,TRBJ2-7,TGCAGTGCTTCCCGACTAGCGGGAGGCCGCTACGAGCAGTACTTC,CSASRLAGGRYEQYF
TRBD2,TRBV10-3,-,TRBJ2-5,TGTGCCATCAGTCCCGGACTAGCGGGAGAGAGGGAGACCCAGTACTTC,CAISPGLAGERETQYF
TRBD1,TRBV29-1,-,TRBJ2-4,TGCAGCGTTGAAGCTTGGGACAGAGCCAAAAACATTCAGTACTTC,CSVEAWDRAKNIQYF
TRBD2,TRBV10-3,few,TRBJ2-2,TGTGCCATCACCGGGAGGGACAGGGAGCTGTTTTTT,CAITGRDRELFF
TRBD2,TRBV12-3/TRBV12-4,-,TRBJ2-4,TGTGCCAGCAGCGTAGACACTAGCGGGGGTGATCAGTACTTC,CASSVDTSGGDQYF
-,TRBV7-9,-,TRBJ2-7,TGTGCCAGCAGCCCAAAAGGGAAGTCGACCGAGCAGTACTTC,CASSPKGKSTEQYF
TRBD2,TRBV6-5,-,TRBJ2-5,TGTGCCAGCAGCCCACTAGCGGGGGCAGGAGAGACCCAGTACTTC,CASSPLAGAGETQYF
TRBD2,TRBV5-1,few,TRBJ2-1,TGCGCCAGCCTAAGAGGACTAGCGGGAAACAATGAGCAGTTCTTC,CASLRGLAGNNEQFF
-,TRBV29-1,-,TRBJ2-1,TGCAGCGTTGTGGGGGCGTCAGTTCTATACAATGAGCAGTTCTTC,CSVVGASVLYNEQFF
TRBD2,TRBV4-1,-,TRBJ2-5,TGCGCCAGCAGCTTTTTCCCCCTAGCGGGGGGTACGGAGACCCAGTACTTC,CASSFFPLAGGTETQYF
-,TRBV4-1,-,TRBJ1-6,TGCGCCAGCAGCCGACCAGGGGAAGAATCACCCCTCCACTTT,CASSRPGEESPLHF
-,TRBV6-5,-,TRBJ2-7,TGTGCCAGCAGTACTCTAGGGAGCTCCCACGAGCAGTACTTC,CASSTLGSSHEQYF
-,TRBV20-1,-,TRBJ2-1,TGCAGTGGCCGGAGCCCTACCTACAATGAGCAGTTCTTC,CSGRSPTYNEQFF
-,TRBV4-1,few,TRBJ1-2,TGCGCCAGCAGCACGCGAGGGGCCTATGGCTACACCTTC,CASSTRGAYGYTF
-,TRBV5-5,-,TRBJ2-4,TGTGCCAGCAGCCATCCCGGGGGAAACATTCAGTACTTC,CASSHPGGNIQYF
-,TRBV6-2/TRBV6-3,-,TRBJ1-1,TGTGCCAGCAGTTCAGGGGCTCACACTGAAGCTTTCTTT,CASSSGAHTEAFF
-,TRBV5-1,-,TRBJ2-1,TGCGCCAGCACGGGGGCGAACTACAATGAGCAGTTCTTC,CASTGANYNEQFF
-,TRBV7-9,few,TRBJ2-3,TGTGCCAGCAGCTTATTCCGGTCCGGCCCGTCTGGCACAGATACGCAGTATTTT,CASSLFRSGPSGTDTQYF
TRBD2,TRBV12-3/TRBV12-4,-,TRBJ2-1,TGTGCCAGCAGCCAAAGGGGACTAGCGGGGGGGCCGGACAATGAGCAGTTCTTC,CASSQRGLAGGPDNEQFF
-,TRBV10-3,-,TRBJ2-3,TGTGCCATCAGCGGCGGCCTATTATATGATACGCAGTATTTT,CAISGGLLYDTQYF
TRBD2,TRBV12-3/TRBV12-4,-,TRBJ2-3,TGTGCCAGCAGCCCTTCTAGCGGTAGCGGTGGAGATACGCAGTATTTT,CASSPSSGSGGDTQYF
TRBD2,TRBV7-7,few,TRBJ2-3,TGTGCTAGCAGCTTAGGACTAGCGGGAGCGACAGATACGCAGTATTTT,CASSLGLAGATDTQYF
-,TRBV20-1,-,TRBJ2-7,TGCAGTGCTAGAGATTTCGGCAGTTACTCCTACGAGCAGTACTTC,CSARDFGSYSYEQYF
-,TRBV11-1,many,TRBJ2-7,TGTGCCAGCAGTTCGCCCCGGGTCCCCTACGAGCAGTACTTC,CASSSPRVPYEQYF
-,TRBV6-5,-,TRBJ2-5,TGTGCCAGCAGTGACCCCCGGGAGACCCAGTACTTC,CASSDPRETQYF